This T cell receptor beta chain derives from a study of shared clonotypes between healthy human individuals. Broader study findings: Though the depth was large, rarefaction showed that sorted-subset sequencing was incomplete. What naive subsets generally showed was a larger estimated richness than memory subsets showed. The authors sampled blood alone, and tissue repertoires likely differ.

The repertoire was sequenced with immunoSEQ multiplex PCR; TCRdb's copy has only in-frame clones and lacks some. The data hold roughly 2 million clones, with 90% to 95% observed a single time. The V gene lost 4 bases and the J gene lost 0 bases, with 13 bases spanning the gap. The germline CDR1 and CDR2 sequences are MGHRA and YSYEKL. There are 16 residues in the CDR3. On this clone itself: Its antigen is as yet unknown.

This receptor was identified in a man between 18 and 35 years old in good health. The chain uses TRBV4-1 and TRBJ1-5; D not resolved. Sequenced sample: naive CD4+ T cells sorted from blood. The sample's subset: CD45RA+ positively selected. In nucleotides, the CDR3 is TGCGCCAGCAGCCCACCGGGTTTTTATAGCAATCAGCCCCAGCATTTT. Its protein product is CASSPPGFYSNQPQHF.